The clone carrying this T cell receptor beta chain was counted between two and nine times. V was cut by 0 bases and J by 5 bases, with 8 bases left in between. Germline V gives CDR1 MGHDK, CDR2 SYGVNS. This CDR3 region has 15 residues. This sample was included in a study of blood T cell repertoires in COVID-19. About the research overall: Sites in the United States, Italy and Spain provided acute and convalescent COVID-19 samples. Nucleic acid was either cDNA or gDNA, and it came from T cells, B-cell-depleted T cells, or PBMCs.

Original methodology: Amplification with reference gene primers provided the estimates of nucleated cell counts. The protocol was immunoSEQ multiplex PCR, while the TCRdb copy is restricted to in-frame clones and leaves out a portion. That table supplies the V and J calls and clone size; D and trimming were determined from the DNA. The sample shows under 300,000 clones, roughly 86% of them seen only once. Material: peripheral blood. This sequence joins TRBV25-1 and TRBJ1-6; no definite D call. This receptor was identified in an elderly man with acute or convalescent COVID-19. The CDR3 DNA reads TGTGCCAGCAGTGAATATGGGCAGAATAATTCACCCCTCCACTTT. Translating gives CASSEYGQNNSPLHF.